Following are 29 T cell receptor beta chains from one sample sequenced in a study of T cell clonotyping in hematopoietic cell transplantation. TCRdb's copy holds only in-frame clones and misses some; the assay was immunoSEQ multiplex PCR. The table records fewer than 80,000 clones, just under 95% of them present only once. Sequenced: peripheral blood mononuclear cells. Receptors were obtained from a man in his fifties or sixties in good health. Some clones in this sample may be carry-over from other donors' samples.

The chain uses TRBV11-2 and TRBJ2-1; 10 nucleotides agree with TRBD1. The CDR3 sequence is 15 residues long. The V gene's germline CDR1 is SGHAT and CDR2 FQNNGV. The junction had 3 bases not matched to a gene; V was cut back by 1 base and J by 6 bases. Written as DNA, the CDR3 is TGTGCCAGCAGCTTAGGGTGGACAGGGGGCAATGAGCAGTTCTTC. Translated: CASSLGWTGGNEQFF.

The chain recombines TRBV5-8 with TRBJ1-3; possibly TRBD1 for D (5 bases). V lost 0 bases, J lost 4 bases, and 14 bases lay in between. Germline assignment: CDR1 SGHTS and CDR2 YDEGEE. This CDR3 has 16 residues. CDR3 protein: CASSLVDEGIGNTIYF. Written as DNA, the CDR3 is TGTGCCAGCAGCTTGGTCGATGAGGGGATCGGAAACACCATATATTTT.

This clone was seen a handful of times. The chain recombines TRBV5-6 with TRBJ2-6; D gene uncertain. The germline V and J ends were trimmed by 1 base and 2 bases, with 7 bases remaining between them. CDR1 SGHDT and CDR2 YYEEEE come from the germline V gene. This CDR3 spans 15 amino acids. The CDR3 reads CASSLRWPGANVLTF. The CDR3 nucleotides are TGTGCCAGCAGCTTGAGGTGGCCTGGGGCCAACGTCCTGACTTTC.

The chain joins TRBV6-1 to TRBJ2-7; perhaps TRBD1 as D (5 bases). The germline V gene encodes CDR1 MNHNS and CDR2 SASEGT. Trimming removed 2 bases at V and 3 bases at J, with 8 bases between. The CDR3 extends over 13 amino acids. The CDR3 sequence: CASSENRNYEQYF. CDR3 DNA: TGTGCCAGCAGTGAAAACAGGAACTACGAGCAGTACTTC.

The chain has TRBV7-9 and TRBJ2-5, with D tentatively TRBD2 (5 bases). The CDR3 is 14 amino acids. Germline V lookup: CDR1 SEHNR, CDR2 FQNEAQ (reference sequence). Trimming cost V 3 bases and J 4 bases, with 12 bases left between them. The DNA for the CDR3 is TGTGCCAGCAGCTTCTACGGACTCGGAGAGACCCAGTACTTC. Protein sequence: CASSFYGLGETQYF.

The chain joins TRBV28 to TRBJ1-6; possibly TRBD1 for D (5 bases). The CDR3 sequence is 15 residues long. Trimming removed 1 base from V and 10 bases from J, with 14 bases in between. Germline CDR1 MDHEN, CDR2 SYDVKM. The CDR3 here is CASSLYQGLDSPLHF. The CDR3 DNA sequence: TGTGCCAGCAGTTTATATCAGGGTTTGGACTCACCCCTCCACTTT.

The sample holds a few counts of this clone. This chain connects TRBV28 to TRBJ1-4; D unclear. The CDR3 is 15 amino acids. CDR1 is MDHEN and CDR2 is SYDVKM in the germline V gene. The V and J ends lost 5 bases and 8 bases respectively, with 18 bases between them. Here the CDR3 reads CASSHPNLQNEKLFF. In DNA form, the CDR3 reads TGTGCCAGCAGTCATCCGAATTTGCAGAACGAAAAACTGTTTTTT.

The V call is TRBV4-2, the J call TRBJ2-1; 10 positions match TRBD2. The CDR3 sequence is 14 residues long. Trimming cost V 1 base and J 8 bases; bases outside gene matches: 2. The germline V gene encodes CDR1 LGHNA and CDR2 YNFKEQ. The CDR3 bases are TGTGCCAGCAGCCAAGCTAGCGGGAGATATGAGCAGTTCTTC. It specifies CASSQASGRYEQFF.

This sequence joins TRBV25-1 and TRBJ1-1, with no clear D. This CDR3 contains 12 residues. CDR1 is MGHDK and CDR2 is SYGVNS in the germline V gene. Trimming took 5 bases from V and 1 from J, leaving 5 bases between them. The CDR3 coding sequence is TGTGCCAGCAGTCTGGGGAACACTGAAGCTTTCTTT. Translating it yields CASSLGNTEAFF. Variable domain in full (rest from reference TRBV25-1 and TRBJ1-1): EADIYQTPRYLVIGTGKKITLECSQTMGHDKMYWYQQDPGMELHLIHYSYGVNSTEKGDLSSESTVSRIRTEHFPLTLESARPSHTSQYLCASSLGNTEAFFGQGTRLTVV.

The genes are TRBV2 and TRBJ2-2, with D perhaps assigned TRBD1 or TRBD2 (5 bases each). The CDR3 is made up of 17 amino acids. Germline lookup yields CDR1 SNHLY and CDR2 FYNNEI. V lost 7 bases and J 4 bases, leaving 22 bases between the germline ends. The CDR3 protein is CASTPRAGRAGTGELFF. CDR3 nucleotide sequence: TGTGCCAGCACCCCCCGTGCGGGCAGGGCTGGCACCGGGGAGCTGTTTTTT. The full variable domain, its missing parts supplied by reference TRBV2 and TRBJ2-2, is EPEVTQTPSHQVTQMGQEVILRCVPISNHLYFYWYRQILGQKVEFLVSFYNNEISEKSEIFDDQFSVERPDGSNFTLKIRSTKLEDSAMYFCASTPRAGRAGTGELFFGEGSRLTVL.

The gene calls are TRBV5-1 and TRBJ2-1, with TRBD1 matching over 10 bases. There are 15 residues in the CDR3. V lost 0 bases, J lost 8 bases, and 5 bases stayed unmatched. Germline values: CDR1 SGHRS, CDR2 YFSETQ. CDR3 region: CASSLGQGAVHEQFF. The DNA for the CDR3 is TGCGCCAGCAGCTTGGGACAGGGGGCTGTCCATGAGCAGTTCTTC.

This rearrangement joins TRBV4-3 to TRBJ2-2; TRBD1 agrees at 9 bases. Germline V CDR1 and CDR2: LGHNA, YSLEER. V lost 3 bases and J lost 5; bases outside the gene matches: 4. CDR3 size: 15 residues. Here the CDR3 reads CASSHLTGGTGELFF. In DNA form, the CDR3 reads TGCGCCAGCAGCCACCTGACAGGGGGTACCGGGGAGCTGTTTTTT.

The chain recombines TRBV7-3 with TRBJ2-5; 9 positions agree with TRBD2. CDR1 is SGHTA and CDR2 is FQGTGA in the germline V gene. There are 14 residues in the CDR3. V shed 5 bases and J 3 bases; nucleotides not matched to a gene: 4. The CDR3 DNA reads as TGTGCCAGCAGCCCTAGCGGGGTGGAAGAGACCCAGTACTTC. Encoded protein: CASSPSGVEETQYF.

A word on this clone: Other nucleotide sequences from this sample produce the same CDR3. V is TRBV28 and J is TRBJ2-7, with unresolved D. In germline, CDR1 is MDHEN, CDR2 SYDVKM. V lost 6 bases to trimming and J lost 3 bases, with 3 bases between them. The CDR3 sequence is 10 residues long. CDR3 in amino acids: CASSRYEQYF. The CDR3 DNA is TGTGCCAGCAGCCGCTACGAGCAGTACTTC.

The chain has TRBV6-5 and TRBJ1-1; D possibly corresponds to TRBD1 (6 bases). The V end lost 2 bases, the J end lost 0 bases, and 7 bases lay between the germline ends. Per germline, CDR1 MNHEY and CDR2 SVGAGI. The CDR3 is 14 amino acids. Here the CDR3 reads CASSYAGVNTEAFF. In nucleotides, the CDR3 is TGTGCCAGCAGTTACGCAGGGGTGAACACTGAAGCTTTCTTT.

The chain links TRBV5-6 to TRBJ2-7; D possibly uses TRBD1 or TRBD2 (6 bases each). CDR3 size: 13 residues. CDR1 and CDR2 (germline): SGHDT, YYEEEE. Trimming took 9 bases from V and 5 from J, leaving 18 bases between them. CDR3 DNA: TGTGCCACCCGGTGGAGGGGGGCCCACGAGCAGTACTTC. It specifies CATRWRGAHEQYF.

The chain carries TRBV4-1 and TRBJ2-7; TRBD1 matches 8 bases. CDR3 length: 16 residues. Germline V CDR1 and CDR2: MGHRA, YSYEKL. J was trimmed by 2 bases and V by 2 bases; bases with no gene match: 8. The CDR3 DNA reads as TGCGCCAGCAGCCAACTCGGGACAGGCAATACCTACGAGCAGTACTTC. Its protein product is CASSQLGTGNTYEQYF.

This clone appeared a single time. The V call is TRBV2, the J call TRBJ1-5, with no clear D. The V end was cut by 10 bases, the J end by 3 bases, with 19 bases between. CDR3 length equals 15 residues. Germline loops: CDR1 SNHLY, CDR2 FYNNEI. The CDR3 sequence is CATQPRREPNQPQHF. CDR3 coding DNA: TGTGCCACCCAGCCCCGAAGGGAACCCAATCAGCCCCAGCATTTT. The full variable domain, completed using reference TRBV2 and TRBJ1-5, is EPEVTQTPSHQVTQMGQEVILRCVPISNHLYFYWYRQILGQKVEFLVSFYNNEISEKSEIFDDQFSVERPDGSNFTLKIRSTKLEDSAMYFCATQPRREPNQPQHFGDGTRLSIL.

The rearrangement links TRBV5-6 to TRBJ2-3; 7 bases align to TRBD1. V was clipped by 4 bases and J by 9 bases; unmatched bases: 17. The CDR3 runs to 16 residues. Per the germline V gene, CDR1 is SGHDT and CDR2 is YYEEEE. CDR3 residues: CASSQGDGSIVGTQYF. CDR3 sequence (DNA): TGTGCCAGCAGCCAGGGGGACGGCTCAATAGTAGGCACGCAGTATTTT.

V usage is TRBV27 and J usage is TRBJ1-2; D uncertain. The CDR3 has 16 amino acids. CDR1 is MNHEY and CDR2 is SMNVEV in the germline V gene (reference sequence). The V gene lost 2 bases and the J gene lost 2 bases, with 15 bases spanning the gap. In DNA form, the CDR3 reads TGTGCCAGCAGTTTAAGGAAGGGCAGAAGGAACTATGGCTACACCTTC. Protein product: CASSLRKGRRNYGYTF.

The chain links TRBV10-3 to TRBJ2-2, with 11 bases matching TRBD2. V trimming: 6 bases; J trimming: 3 bases; junction bases outside the gene matches: 9. Germline CDR1 is ENHRY and CDR2 is SYGVKD. The CDR3 spans 17 residues. CDR3 sequence (DNA): TGTGCCATCAGAGCAACTCCGGGACTAGCGGACACCGGGGAGCTGTTTTTT. Protein: CAIRATPGLADTGELFF.

The V gene is TRBV7-8, the J gene TRBJ1-2; D unclear. CDR1 is SGHVS, CDR2 FQNEAQ, per germline. This CDR3 is built from 13 residues. Trimming pared 1 base from V and 2 bases from J, leaving 5 bases between. CDR3 region: CASSLGLNYGYTF. The CDR3 DNA sequence: TGTGCCAGCAGCTTAGGCCTCAACTATGGCTACACCTTC.

V is TRBV4-3 and J is TRBJ2-2; the match to TRBD2 covers 9 bases. Germline trimming cut 0 bases from V and 6 bases from J; bases unmatched to any gene: 5. This CDR3 has 16 amino acids. Germline V gives CDR1 LGHNA, CDR2 YSLEER. The CDR3 coding sequence is TGCGCCAGCAGCCAAGAAGGCGGGAGGGCCCCCGGGGAGCTGTTTTTT. Amino acid sequence: CASSQEGGRAPGELFF.

This chain uses TRBV6-1 with TRBJ2-5; unclear D gene. With 8 bases removed from V and 0 bases from J, the gap between germline ends came to 7 bases. Germline loops: CDR1 MNHNS, CDR2 SASEGT. The CDR3 covers 12 residues. CDR3 in amino acids: CASFGNQETQYF. DNA for the CDR3: TGTGCCAGCTTTGGCAACCAAGAGACCCAGTACTTC.

This rearrangement joins TRBV23-1 to TRBJ1-5, with a tentative D call TRBD1 (5 bases). TRBV23-1 is an ORF for which the function is uncertain. The V end lost 1 base, the J end lost 3 bases, and 13 bases lay between the germline ends. This CDR3 has 16 residues. The CDR3 here is CASSQLGLPNNQPQHF. DNA for the CDR3: TGCGCCAGCAGTCAATTGGGACTGCCTAACAATCAGCCCCAGCATTTT.

The chain links TRBV9 to TRBJ2-7; tentatively, D is TRBD1 or TRBD2 (5 bases each). This CDR3 spans 15 amino acids. V was clipped by 1 base and J by 2 bases, with 13 bases between them. Germline-derived CDR1 and CDR2 are SGDLS and YYNGEE. CDR3 in DNA: TGTGCCAGCAGCGTAACCGGGACGGCAGCCTACGAGCAGTACTTC. This codes for CASSVTGTAAYEQYF.

The chain recombines TRBV5-1 with TRBJ2-7, with D possibly called TRBD1 or TRBD2 (5 bases each). From germline, CDR1 is SGHRS and CDR2 YFSETQ. The CDR3 is 14 residues long. The ends were cut back, 4 bases at V and 3 bases at J, with 14 bases in the middle. In nucleotides, the CDR3 is TGCGCCAGCAGCCCCCTCGTGGGGGACTACGAGCAGTACTTC. Its protein product is CASSPLVGDYEQYF.

The chain links TRBV6-1 to TRBJ1-5; TRBD1 matches at 7 bases. Germline CDR1 and CDR2: MNHNS and SASEGT. With 4 bases clipped from V and 4 bases from J, the junction kept 7 bases outside the gene matches. The CDR3 spans 15 residues. Here the CDR3 reads CASSVGQIINQPQHF. The CDR3 nucleotides are TGTGCCAGCAGTGTGGGACAGATAATAAATCAGCCCCAGCATTTT.

J is TRBJ1-2 and V is TRBV6-1; D is ambiguous. The CDR3 is 14 residues long. Between the trimmed V and J ends, which lost 1 base and 7 bases, there was a span of 13 bases. From germline, CDR1 is MNHNS and CDR2 SASEGT. The CDR3 spells CASSEGGRRTGYTF. CDR3 nucleotides: TGTGCCAGCAGTGAAGGGGGTAGGCGGACTGGCTACACCTTC.